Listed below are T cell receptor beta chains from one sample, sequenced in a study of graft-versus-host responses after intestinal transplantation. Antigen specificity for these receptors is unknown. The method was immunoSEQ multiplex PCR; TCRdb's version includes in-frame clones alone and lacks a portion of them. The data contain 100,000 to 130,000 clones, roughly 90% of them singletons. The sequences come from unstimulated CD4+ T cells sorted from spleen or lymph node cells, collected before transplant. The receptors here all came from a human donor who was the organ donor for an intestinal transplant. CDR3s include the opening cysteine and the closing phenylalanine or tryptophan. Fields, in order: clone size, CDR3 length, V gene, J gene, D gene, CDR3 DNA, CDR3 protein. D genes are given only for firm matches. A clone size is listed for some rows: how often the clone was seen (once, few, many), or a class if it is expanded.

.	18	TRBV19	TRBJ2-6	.	TGTGCCAGTAGTAATTTCGGGATGGGATTCTCTGGGGCCAACGTCCTGACTTTC	CASSNFGMGFSGANVLTF
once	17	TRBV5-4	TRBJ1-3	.	TGTGCCAGCAGCTTGGTACCAGGGAGCTCTGCTGGAAACACCATATATTTT	CASSLVPGSSAGNTIYF
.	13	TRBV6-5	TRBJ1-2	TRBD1	TGTGCCAGCAAGGGACAGGCAGACTATGGCTACACCTTC	CASKGQADYGYTF
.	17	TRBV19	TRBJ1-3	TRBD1	TGTGCCAGTAGAGCTCCCGGGACAGGCTTCTCTGGAAACACCATATATTTT	CASRAPGTGFSGNTIYF
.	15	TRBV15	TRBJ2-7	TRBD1	TGTGCCACCAGTTTAACAGGGGGCAGTTCCTACGAGCAGTACTTC	CATSLTGGSSYEQYF
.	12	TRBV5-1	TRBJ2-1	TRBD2	TGCGCCAGCAGCTTGGAGGGCGGGAGCTTGTTCTTC	CASSLEGGSLFF
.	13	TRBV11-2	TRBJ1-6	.	TGTGCCAGCAGCTTAGATAGAAATTCACCCCTCCACTTT	CASSLDRNSPLHF
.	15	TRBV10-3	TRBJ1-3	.	TGTGCCATCAGTGATAGCAGGAGCTCTGGAAACACCATATATTTT	CAISDSRSSGNTIYF
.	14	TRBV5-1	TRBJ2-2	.	TGCGCCAGCAGCTTGACGAGCCACACCGGGGAGCTGTTTTTT	CASSLTSHTGELFF
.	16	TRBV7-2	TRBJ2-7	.	TGTGCCAGCAGCCCCACTAGGTCTCCGGGGTCGTTCGAGCAGTACTTC	CASSPTRSPGSFEQYF
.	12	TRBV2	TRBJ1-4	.	TGTGCCAGCAGGCCCGACGGGAGGCGGCTGTTTTTT	CASRPDGRRLFF
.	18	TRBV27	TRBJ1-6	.	TGTGCCAGCAGACATCCTCAGGGGCAGCGCCGCTATAATTCACCCCTCCACTTT	CASRHPQGQRRYNSPLHF
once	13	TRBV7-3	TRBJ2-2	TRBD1	TGTGCCAGCACCTTACAGGGGTCGGGGGAGCTGTTTTTT	CASTLQGSGELFF
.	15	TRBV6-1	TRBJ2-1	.	TGTGCCAGCAGTGTTGGACCGGTTGCCTACAATGAGCAGTTCTTC	CASSVGPVAYNEQFF
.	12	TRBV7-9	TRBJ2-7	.	TGTGCCAGCAGCTTAGGACAGGAGGGGCAGTACTTC	CASSLGQEGQYF
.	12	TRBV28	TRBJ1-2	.	TGTGCCAGCAGATCTATCGTCGATGGCTACACCTTC	CASRSIVDGYTF
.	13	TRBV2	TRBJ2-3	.	TGTGCCAGCAGTACAGGGTTAACAGATACGCAGTATTTT	CASSTGLTDTQYF
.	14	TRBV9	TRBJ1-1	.	TGTGCCAGCAGCGCGGGACATAAGAACACTGAAGCTTTCTTT	CASSAGHKNTEAFF
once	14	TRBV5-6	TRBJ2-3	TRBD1	TGTGCCAGCAGCGGAGAGACAGGGGGCCTTACGCAGTATTTT	CASSGETGGLTQYF
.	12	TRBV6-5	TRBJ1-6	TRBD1	TGTGCCACTGGGACAGTTAATTCACCCCTCCACTTT	CATGTVNSPLHF
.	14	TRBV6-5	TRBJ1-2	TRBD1	TGTGCCAGCAGTAACCACAGGGGGGATCTTGGCTACACCTTC	CASSNHRGDLGYTF
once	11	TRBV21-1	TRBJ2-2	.	TGTCAAACCTTAACCCTCGACCAGCTGTTTTTT	CQTLTLDQLFF
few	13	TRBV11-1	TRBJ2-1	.	TGTGCCAGCAGCTTAGGTTCCTACAATGAGCAGTTCTTC	CASSLGSYNEQFF
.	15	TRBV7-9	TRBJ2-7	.	TGTGCCAGCAGCCGCGCCGTCTCCTCGAGCTACGAGCAGTACTTC	CASSRAVSSSYEQYF
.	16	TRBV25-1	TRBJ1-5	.	TGTGCCAGCAGTGCAGAACAGGGCCCCCAGGGTCAGCCCCAGCATTTT	CASSAEQGPQGQPQHF
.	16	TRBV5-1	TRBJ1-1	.	TGCGCCAGCAGCTCTGGACAGAGCCTCATGAACACTGAAGCTTTCTTT	CASSSGQSLMNTEAFF
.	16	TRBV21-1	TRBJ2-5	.	TGTGCCAGCAGCAAAGTACGTCGGGGCGGTCGAGAGACCCAGTACTTC	CASSKVRRGGRETQYF
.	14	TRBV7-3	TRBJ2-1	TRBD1	TGTGCCAGCAGCTTGACAGGGGCCTACAATGAGCAGTTCTTC	CASSLTGAYNEQFF
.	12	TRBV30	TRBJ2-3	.	TGTGCCTGGAGTCCCCGGGGCGATACGCAGTATTTT	CAWSPRGDTQYF
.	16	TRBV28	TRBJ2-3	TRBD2	TGTGCCAGCAGTTCCGCCGGACTAGCGGGAGTCAGCACGCAGTATTTT	CASSSAGLAGVSTQYF
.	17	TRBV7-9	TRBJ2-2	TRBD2	TGTGCCAGCAGCCCCGGCGTGTTGGCGGGAGGGATCGGGGAGCTGTTTTTT	CASSPGVLAGGIGELFF
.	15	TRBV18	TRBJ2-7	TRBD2	TGTGCCAGCTCACCACTAGCGGGAGGTGGAAACGAGCAGTACTTC	CASSPLAGGGNEQYF
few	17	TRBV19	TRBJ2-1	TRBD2	TGTGCCAGTAGTAGTCTAGCGGGAGCAAAGTCCTACAATGAGCAGTTCTTC	CASSSLAGAKSYNEQFF
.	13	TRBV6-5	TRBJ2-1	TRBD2	TGTGCCAGCAAGAAGCGGGAGAGGGGTGAGCAGTTCTTC	CASKKRERGEQFF
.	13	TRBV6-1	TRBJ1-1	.	TGTGCCAGCAGGGGACATTCGAACACTGAAGCTTTCTTT	CASRGHSNTEAFF
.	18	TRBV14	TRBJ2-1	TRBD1	TGTGCCAGCAGCCAACTACCGGGACAGGGGGCCAGGGTCAATGAGCAGTTCTTC	CASSQLPGQGARVNEQFF
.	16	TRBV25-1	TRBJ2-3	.	TGTGCCAGCAGTGAAGGGGTTGGGGGACCCACAGATACGCAGTATTTT	CASSEGVGGPTDTQYF
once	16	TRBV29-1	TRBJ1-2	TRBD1	TGCAGCGCCATTGGGGGACAGGGACCATCTAACTATGGCTACACCTTC	CSAIGGQGPSNYGYTF
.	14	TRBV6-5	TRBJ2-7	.	TGTGCCAGCAGTTACTCGAACGGGGGCTACGAGCAGTACTTC	CASSYSNGGYEQYF
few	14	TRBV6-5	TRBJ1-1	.	TGTGCCAGCAGTTATGCAGGGCGGGGCACTGAAGCTTTCTTT	CASSYAGRGTEAFF
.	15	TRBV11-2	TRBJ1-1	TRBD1	TGTGCCAGCAGCCCGGGACAGTCGATGAACACTGAAGCTTTCTTT	CASSPGQSMNTEAFF
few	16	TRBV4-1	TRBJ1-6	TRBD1	TGCGCCAGCAGCCGTACAAGTTCGACAGGGACTTTGACCCTCCACTTT	CASSRTSSTGTLTLHF
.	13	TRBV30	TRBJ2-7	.	TGTGCCTGGAGTGTACTCCTATCCTACGAGCAGTACTTC	CAWSVLLSYEQYF
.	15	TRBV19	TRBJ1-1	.	TGTGCCAGTAAGAAGGCAGGGCGCATGAACACTGAAGCTTTCTTT	CASKKAGRMNTEAFF
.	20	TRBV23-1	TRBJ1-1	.	TGCGCCACTCTGCTACTCGACGTTCTTGACGCTAAGGTCATGAACACTGAAGCTTTCTTT	CATLLLDVLDAKVMNTEAFF
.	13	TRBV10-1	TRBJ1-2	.	TGCGCCAGCAGTGACCGACAGACATATGGCTACACCTTC	CASSDRQTYGYTF
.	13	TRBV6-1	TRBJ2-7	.	TGTGCCAGCAGTACGGACGGATCCTACGAGCAGTACTTC	CASSTDGSYEQYF
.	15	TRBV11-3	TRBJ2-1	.	TGTGCCAGCAGCCGACAGTGGAGCTCCTACAATGAGCAGTTCTTC	CASSRQWSSYNEQFF
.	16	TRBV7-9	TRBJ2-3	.	TGTGCCAGCAGCTTAGGCGACCTGGTATTATCTGATACGCAGTATTTT	CASSLGDLVLSDTQYF